A single sample is the source of the 9 T cell receptor beta chains below, sequenced in a study of shared clonotypes between healthy human individuals. Repertoires were generated with immunoSEQ multiplex PCR, while TCRdb's copy carries only in-frame clones and drops some. This table has roughly 2.2 million clones, over 90% appearing once. Material for sequencing was naive CD4+ T cells from PBMCs. The subset here: CD45RA+ positively selected. These receptors all stem from a man aged 18 to 35 in good health. Some clones in this sample may be carry-over from other donors' samples.

V usage is TRBV6-5 and J usage is TRBJ2-5, with D hard to call. The CDR3 has 14 residues. The V gene lost 5 bases and the J gene lost 0 bases, with 10 bases spanning the gap. Germline values: CDR1 MNHEY, CDR2 SVGAGI. The CDR3 loop is CASSPRPDQETQYF. The DNA for the CDR3 is TGTGCCAGCAGTCCTCGGCCGGACCAAGAGACCCAGTACTTC.

The chain uses TRBV5-1 and TRBJ1-1; D gene uncertain. V was shortened by 0 bases and J by 0 bases, with 12 bases between the two germline ends. Germline V gene lookup returns CDR1 SGHRS and CDR2 YFSETQ. The CDR3 consists of 16 residues. The CDR3 coding sequence is TGCGCCAGCAGCTTGGCCTCACACAGATTGAACACTGAAGCTTTCTTT. This translates into CASSLASHRLNTEAFF.

The chain joins TRBV5-1 to TRBJ2-3; possible D gene TRBD2, 5 bases. The CDR3 spans 14 residues. V was trimmed by 7 bases and J by 0 bases, leaving 12 bases between them. In germline, CDR1 is SGHRS, CDR2 YFSETQ. The CDR3 region is CASHWERSTDTQYF. As DNA, the CDR3 is TGCGCCAGCCATTGGGAGCGGAGCACAGATACGCAGTATTTT.

This clone turned up a few times. The CDR3 DNA reads as TGTGCCAGCAGCTTAGCGATTACAGGGGGAGGTTGCTTCTTT. Protein sequence: CASSLAITGGGCFF. The chain has TRBV7-9 and TRBJ1-1, with 8 bases matching TRBD1. The V segment lost 0 bases and the J segment 14 bases; nucleotides outside the gene matches: 11. The CDR3 consists of 14 residues. Germline CDR1 and CDR2: SEHNR and FQNEAQ (reference sequence).

CDR3 in DNA: TGTGCCAGAATCGACCGACTGAGCAATCAGCCCCAGCATTTT. It translates to CARIDRLSNQPQHF. This rearrangement joins TRBV7-5 to TRBJ1-5. TRBV7-5 is labeled a pseudogene. The CDR3 sequence is 14 residues long.

This clone has a handful of counts. This chain's CDR3 is CASSSSSTEAFF. The DNA for the CDR3 is TGTGCCAGCAGCTCAAGTTCCACTGAAGCTTTCTTT. The rearrangement links TRBV27 to TRBJ1-1; no definite D call. This CDR3 has 12 amino acids. Per germline, CDR1 MNHEY and CDR2 SMNVEV (reference sequence). Trimming took off 6 bases at V and 4 bases at J, with 9 bases between the two ends.

The V call is TRBV4-2, the J call TRBJ2-7, with 16 bases fitting TRBD2. The trim removed 1 base at V and 3 bases at J, leaving 18 bases unmatched. The CDR3 loop spans 22 amino acids. The germline V gene has CDR1 LGHNA and CDR2 YNFKEQ. CDR3 region: CASSQVGSGTSGRGGPDYEQYF. CDR3 sequence (DNA): TGTGCCAGCAGCCAAGTTGGGTCGGGGACTAGCGGGAGGGGAGGGCCGGACTACGAGCAGTACTTC.

The chain has TRBV6-4 and TRBJ2-2; a weak D match, TRBD2 (6 bases). This CDR3 is built from 15 residues. Germline V gives CDR1 MRHNA, CDR2 SNTAGT. The V end lost 5 bases, the J end lost 6 bases, and 16 bases lay between the germline ends. CDR3 sequence: CASSTQGGGSGELFF. DNA for the CDR3: TGTGCCAGCAGTACCCAGGGAGGCGGGTCCGGGGAGCTGTTTTTT.

The V gene is TRBV4-2, the J gene TRBJ2-1; D remains ambiguous. Germline CDR1 and CDR2: LGHNA and YNFKEQ. This CDR3 is 13 amino acids long. V dropped 1 base and J dropped 10 bases, with 11 bases sitting between them. Here the CDR3 reads CASSQARDREQFF. The CDR3, as DNA: TGTGCCAGCAGCCAAGCACGAGACCGGGAGCAGTTCTTC.